The source of this T cell receptor (beta chain) is a study of T cells after yellow fever vaccination. Germline V lookup: CDR1 ENHRY, CDR2 SYGVKD. Trimming cost V 4 bases and J 2 bases; bases outside gene matches: 4. The CDR3 is 14 amino acids. TCRdb re-called the 5' RACE reads with MiXCR, one entry per CDR3 protein. Of a few hundred thousand distinct CDR3 sequences in the sample, roughly 4% were seen once. The source is a man between 18 and 35 years old who received the YFV17D yellow fever vaccine. Source: PBMCs, taken on the day of the yellow fever booster vaccination. The chain uses TRBV10-3 and TRBJ1-2, with 7 bases that match TRBD1. The CDR3: CAISVQTGNYGYTF. The CDR3 nucleotides are TGTGCCATCAGTGTACAGACAGGGAACTATGGCTACACCTTC.